Listed below are T cell receptor beta chains from one sample, sequenced in a study of T cells after yellow fever vaccination. Using its own MiXCR run on the 5' RACE reads, TCRdb lists one record per CDR3 protein. Of 170,000 or so distinct CDR3 sequences listed, around 9.7% are singletons. The starting material was CD8+ T cells sorted from PBMCs, obtained 45 days after the yellow fever booster vaccination. The receptor set was obtained from a man between 18 and 35 years old who received the YFV17D yellow fever vaccine. CDR3s include the opening cysteine and the closing phenylalanine or tryptophan.

v_gene,j_gene,CDR3aa
TRBV5-1,TRBJ2-1,CASSPGLAGTKLNEQFF
TRBV7-8,TRBJ1-5,CASSADRVNQPQHF
TRBV20-1,TRBJ1-2,CSARDPGAHYTF
TRBV12-3/TRBV12-4,TRBJ2-2,CASSRRDPGELFF
TRBV14,TRBJ2-5,CASSQDFAGTTMYF
TRBV25-1,TRBJ1-1,CASSSRDRGDTEAFF
TRBV21-1,TRBJ2-5,CASNCGGAVCETQYF
TRBV30,TRBJ2-7,CAWGDFYEQYF
TRBV20-1,TRBJ1-1,CRGFFRGTRTEAFF
TRBV5-1,TRBJ2-7,CASSLTGLDPPEQYF
TRBV4-3,TRBJ1-1,CASSQDPMAGTEAFF
TRBV6-6,TRBJ1-5,CASSTDRYSNQPQHF
TRBV11-2,TRBJ2-1,CASSFGSSGEYEQFF
TRBV6-5,TRBJ1-2,CASSQAGTENYGYTF
TRBV7-3,TRBJ2-1,CASSSSGVPYNEQFF
TRBV10-3,TRBJ1-4,CAIRSGAGEKLFF
TRBV29-1,TRBJ2-3,CSVPPTSDTQYF
TRBV7-6,TRBJ2-5,CASSFYGGGYETQYF
TRBV10-3,TRBJ2-1,CAISEQDFSYNEQFF
TRBV6-5,TRBJ2-5,CASSSGQGIRETQYF
TRBV12-3/TRBV12-4,TRBJ2-1,CASSFAAGGHNEQFF
TRBV3-1,TRBJ2-2,CASSLFLAGELFF
TRBV12-3/TRBV12-4,TRBJ2-1,CASSLDGPNEQFF
TRBV6-5,TRBJ2-2,CASSYSAPTWNTGELFF
TRBV5-1,TRBJ1-1,CASSLAGGTTEAFF
TRBV6-5,TRBJ2-4,CASSWAQGVENIQYF